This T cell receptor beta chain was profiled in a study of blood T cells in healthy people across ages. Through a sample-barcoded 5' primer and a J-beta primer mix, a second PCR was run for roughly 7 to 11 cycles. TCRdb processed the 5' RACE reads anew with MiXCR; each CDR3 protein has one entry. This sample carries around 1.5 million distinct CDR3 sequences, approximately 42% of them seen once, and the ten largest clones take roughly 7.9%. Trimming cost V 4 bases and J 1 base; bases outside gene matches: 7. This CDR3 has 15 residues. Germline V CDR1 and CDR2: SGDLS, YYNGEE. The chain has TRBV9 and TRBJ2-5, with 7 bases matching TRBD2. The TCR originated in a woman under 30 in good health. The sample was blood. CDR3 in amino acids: CASSTGGITQETQYF. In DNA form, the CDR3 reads TGTGCCAGCAGCACCGGGGGGATTACCCAAGAGACCCAGTACTTC. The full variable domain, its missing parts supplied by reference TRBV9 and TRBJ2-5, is DSGVTQTPKHLITATGQRVTLRCSPRSGDLSVYWYQQSLDQGLQFLIQYYNGEERAKGNILERFSAQQFPDLHSELNLSSLELGDSALYFCASSTGGITQETQYFGPGTRLLVL.